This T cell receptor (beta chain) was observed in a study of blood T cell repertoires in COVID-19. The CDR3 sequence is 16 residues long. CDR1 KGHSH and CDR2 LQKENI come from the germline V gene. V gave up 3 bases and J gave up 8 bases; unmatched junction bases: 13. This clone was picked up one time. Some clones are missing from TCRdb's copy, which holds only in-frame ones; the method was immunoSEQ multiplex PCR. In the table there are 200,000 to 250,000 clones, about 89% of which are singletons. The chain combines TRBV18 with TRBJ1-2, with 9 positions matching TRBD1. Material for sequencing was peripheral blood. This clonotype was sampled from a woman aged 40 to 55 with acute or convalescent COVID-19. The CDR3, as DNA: TGTGCCAGCTCACCTGAACTCCCGGGACAGGGCTTGGGCTACACCTTC. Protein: CASSPELPGQGLGYTF.